Sequencing of this TCR beta chain was carried out in a study of blood T cell repertoires in COVID-19. In the study overall: From the United States, Italy and Spain came samples of acute and convalescent COVID-19.

Participants came from about two dozen US areas, aged roughly 18 to 95 years. The CDR3 contains 14 residues. Germline V gives CDR1 ENHRY, CDR2 SYGVKD. Trimming shortened V by 10 bases and J by 2 bases, and 17 bases separated the two germline ends. In the original workflow: Reference gene primer amplification gave estimated nucleated cell counts. Only in-frame clones appear in the TCRdb table, and some are missing; sequencing was by immunoSEQ multiplex PCR. V and J calls and clone size are copied from that table; D and trimming were computed from the DNA. Seen here are 300,000 to 400,000 clones, about 86% observed once, and the top ten hold 3.5% to 4.5%.

The chain joins TRBV10-3 to TRBJ2-5, with D possibly matching TRBD1 (5 bases). The sequence derives from a woman aged 40 to 50 with acute COVID-19. Specimen: PBMCs or T cells enriched from blood (not recorded which). CDR3 loop: CATRQWGPQETQYF. Here the CDR3 DNA reads TGTGCCACTAGACAGTGGGGCCCTCAAGAGACCCAGTACTTC.